These 32 T cell receptor beta chains were all obtained from the same sample, sequenced in a study of blood T cell repertoires in COVID-19. This table comes from immunoSEQ multiplex PCR, and its TCRdb copy is limited to in-frame clones, with some not included. This repertoire shows under 200,000 clones, about 85% found once; its top ten account for about 5.8%. The sequenced material came from peripheral blood. The receptors here all came from a woman between 50 and 59 years old with COVID-19, enrolled during active disease.

The chain is built from TRBV28 and TRBJ2-3; 8 bases agree with TRBD2. The CDR3 covers 15 residues. From germline, CDR1 is MDHEN and CDR2 SYDVKM. V trimming: 5 bases; J trimming: 3 bases; junction bases outside the gene matches: 7. CDR3 DNA: TGTGCCAGCAGTCTCCCGGGAGGGTCGACAGATACGCAGTATTTT. It is translated as CASSLPGGSTDTQYF.

The CDR3 region has the DNA TGTGCCAGCAGCCAGACTAGCGGGGGCCAAGAGACCCAGTACTTC. This translates into CASSQTSGGQETQYF. The rearrangement joins TRBV3-1 (or the pseudogene TRBV3-2) to TRBJ2-5, with TRBD2 matching 12 bases. The J segment lost 1 base and the V segment lost 3 bases, leaving 0 bases of the junction unmatched. Germline CDR1 and CDR2: LGHDT and YNNKEL (reference sequence). The CDR3 is 15 residues long.

This clone has more than one count but fewer than ten. The gene calls are TRBV11-2 and TRBJ2-1; TRBD1 agrees at 9 bases. The CDR3 extends over 16 amino acids. The J segment lost 1 base and the V segment lost 4 bases, leaving 5 bases of the junction unmatched. CDR1 and CDR2 from the germline V gene are SGHAT and FQNNGV. CDR3 sequence reads: CASSSTGGVSYNEQFF. CDR3 bases: TGTGCCAGCAGCTCGACAGGGGGTGTATCCTACAATGAGCAGTTCTTC.

The chain joins TRBV6-5 to TRBJ2-7; TRBD1 aligns across 9 bases. This CDR3 comprises 14 residues. V lost 6 bases to trimming and J lost 0 bases; unmatched junction nucleotides: 3. From germline, CDR1 is MNHEY and CDR2 SVGAGI. The DNA for the CDR3 is TGTGCCAGCAGGGAGACAGGGGGCTCCTACGAGCAGTACTTC. The encoded protein is CASRETGGSYEQYF.

In DNA, the CDR3 is TGTGCCAGTTCGGTTATCGGGGGTGAAGCTTTCTTT. This translates into CASSVIGGEAFF. V usage is TRBV19 and J usage is TRBJ1-1; tentatively, D is TRBD1 (5 bases). This CDR3 is 12 amino acids long. The V and J ends lost 8 bases and 7 bases respectively, with 14 bases between them. Germline V gene lookup returns CDR1 LNHDA and CDR2 SQIVND (reference sequence).

The rearrangement uses TRBV27 and TRBJ1-6, with D tentatively TRBD1 (6 bases). Trimming left V 7 bases short and J 9 bases short, with 13 bases between. The germline V gene encodes CDR1 MNHEY and CDR2 SMNVEV (reference sequence). The length of the CDR3 is 13 residues. The CDR3 here is CASKTGPGSPLHF. Written as DNA, the CDR3 is TGTGCCAGCAAAACAGGGCCCGGTTCACCCCTCCACTTT.

The V gene is TRBV6-1, the J gene TRBJ2-5, with a tentative D call TRBD1 (6 bases). The germline V gene has CDR1 MNHNS and CDR2 SASEGT. The CDR3 is 13 amino acids. V lost 3 bases and J 5 bases, leaving 10 bases between the germline ends. CDR3 bases: TGTGCCAGCAGTGAGCACAGGGATGAGACCCAGTACTTC. This gives the protein CASSEHRDETQYF.

This clone was detected a few times. The V gene is TRBV10-1, the J gene TRBJ2-2, with 10 bases matching TRBD2. The CDR3 spans 19 residues. The V gene end was trimmed by 4 bases and the J gene end by 7 bases; junction bases not matched to a gene: 18. The germline V gene encodes CDR1 WNHNN and CDR2 SYGVQD (reference sequence). In DNA form, the CDR3 reads TGCGCCAGCAGTGTTTCCTTTGGAGCGGGGGGGCCTGGGATCGGGGAGCTGTTTTTT. Protein sequence: CASSVSFGAGGPGIGELFF.

V usage is TRBV7-6 and J usage is TRBJ2-3, with 8 bases lining up with TRBD2. This CDR3 spans 19 amino acids. CDR1 is SGHVS, CDR2 FNYEAQ, per germline. V lost 5 bases, J lost 2 bases, and 18 bases stayed unmatched. The CDR3 DNA sequence: TGTGCCAGCAGCGTTAAGCCCCTCTATGGCGGGGGGTTCACAGATACGCAGTATTTT. It codes for CASSVKPLYGGGFTDTQYF.

This clone came up once. The sample holds other DNA sequences that translate to the same CDR3. The genes are TRBV6-4 and TRBJ1-1; TRBD1 matches 7 bases. Germline V gene lookup returns CDR1 MRHNA and CDR2 SNTAGT. This CDR3 has 14 amino acids. V was clipped by 2 bases and J by 4 bases; unmatched bases: 4. CDR3 loop: CASSDTDRATEAFF. Written as DNA, the CDR3 is TGTGCCAGCAGTGACACCGACAGGGCCACTGAAGCTTTCTTT.

This sequence joins TRBV5-5 and TRBJ1-2, with 7 bases identical to TRBD1. V was clipped by 5 bases and J by 4 bases; unmatched bases: 11. Germline V lookup: CDR1 SGHKS, CDR2 YYEKEE (reference sequence). CDR3 size: 15 residues. The CDR3 is CASSLQGTVGYGYTF. The CDR3 DNA is TGTGCCAGCAGTTTACAGGGGACGGTGGGCTATGGCTACACCTTC.

This chain links TRBV27 with TRBJ2-3; 11 bases line up with TRBD2. Germline V CDR1 and CDR2: MNHEY, SMNVEV (reference sequence). The CDR3 contains 19 residues. With V trimmed by 4 bases and J by 3 bases, 15 bases remained unmatched. CDR3 nucleotides: TGTGCCAGCAGTTCTCCTCCTAGCGGGGGGTCCGCCTGGACAGATACGCAGTATTTT. Translating it yields CASSSPPSGGSAWTDTQYF.

This clone was found once. The chain carries TRBV5-8 and TRBJ2-5; 10 nucleotides align to TRBD1. The CDR3 contains 15 residues. CDR1 SGHTS and CDR2 YDEGEE come from the germline V gene. V lost 4 bases, J lost 3 bases, and 6 bases stayed unmatched. Here the CDR3 reads CASSRTGGSKETQYF. CDR3 coding DNA: TGTGCCAGCAGCCGGACAGGGGGGAGTAAAGAGACCCAGTACTTC.

The genes are TRBV28 and TRBJ2-6; D unclear. V shed 7 bases and J shed 0 bases, with 4 bases lying between them. This CDR3 is built from 13 residues. Germline values: CDR1 MDHEN, CDR2 SYDVKM. The CDR3 loop is CASINSGANVLTF. As DNA, the CDR3 is TGTGCCAGCATTAACTCTGGGGCCAACGTCCTGACTTTC.

The V and J genes are TRBV4-3 and TRBJ1-3; TRBD1 agrees at 7 bases. The germline V gene encodes CDR1 LGHNA and CDR2 YSLEER. This CDR3 is 16 amino acids long. The V and J ends lost 4 bases and 2 bases, in that order; junction bases with no gene match: 8. CDR3 region: CASSRSTGDTGNTIYF. In DNA, the CDR3 is TGCGCCAGCAGCCGATCTACAGGGGACACTGGAAACACCATATATTTT.

V gene TRBV6-2 or TRBV6-3 combines with J gene TRBJ1-1; perhaps TRBD1 as D (5 bases). The CDR3 length is 14 residues. Germline V gene lookup returns CDR1 MNHEY and CDR2 SVGEGT. Between the trimmed V and J ends, which lost 2 bases and 5 bases, there was a span of 12 bases. The CDR3 spells CASSYVAGGTEAFF. As DNA, the CDR3 is TGTGCCAGCAGTTACGTCGCGGGGGGGACTGAAGCTTTCTTT.

This clone is medium-sized by share. V gene TRBV5-1 combines with J gene TRBJ1-2, with D perhaps matching TRBD1 (6 bases). V was clipped by 2 bases and J by 3 bases, with 14 bases between them. The CDR3 runs 15 residues. Germline V gene sequence: CDR1 SGHRS, CDR2 YFSETQ. The CDR3 DNA sequence: TGCGCCAGCAGCTTTTCCCAGGGGAGTTACTATGGCTACACCTTC. Translated, it gives CASSFSQGSYYGYTF.

The V gene is TRBV28, the J gene TRBJ2-6, with 7 bases lining up with TRBD1. Germline lookup yields CDR1 MDHEN and CDR2 SYDVKM. CDR3 length equals 15 residues. The V segment lost 5 bases and the J segment 4 bases; nucleotides outside the gene matches: 5. This CDR3 reads CASSTRGRGANVLTF. CDR3 sequence (DNA): TGTGCCAGCAGTACCAGGGGGAGAGGGGCCAACGTCCTGACTTTC.

This chain joins TRBV6-2 or TRBV6-3 and TRBJ1-2; a weak D match, TRBD1 (5 bases). The V end lost 2 bases, the J end lost 4 bases, and 11 bases lay between the germline ends. The CDR3 has 14 residues. Per germline, CDR1 MNHEY and CDR2 SVGEGT. For the CDR3, the DNA is TGTGCCAGCAGTTACCAGGGCCCCGGCTATGGCTACACCTTC. Its protein is CASSYQGPGYGYTF.

The rearrangement uses TRBV7-9 and TRBJ2-1, with 7 nucleotides matching TRBD1. CDR1 is SEHNR and CDR2 is FQNEAQ in the germline V gene (reference sequence). The CDR3 consists of 17 residues. V was pared by 6 bases and J by 0 bases, with 11 bases of the junction left unmatched. In DNA, the CDR3 is TGTGCCAGCAGTCCCATTTGGGACAGCCGCTCCTACAATGAGCAGTTCTTC. As protein: CASSPIWDSRSYNEQFF.

This chain links TRBV6-5 with TRBJ1-5; the D is unclear. V lost 8 bases and J 0 bases, leaving 14 bases between the germline ends. The germline gives CDR1 MNHEY, CDR2 SVGAGI. CDR3 size: 15 residues. CDR3 sequence (DNA): TGTGCCAGCTACGGGTCTCGTTATAGCAATCAGCCCCAGCATTTT. Its protein is CASYGSRYSNQPQHF.

V and J are TRBV5-6 and TRBJ1-2; D gene uncertain. CDR1 is SGHDT, CDR2 YYEEEE, per germline. Trimming removed 4 bases at V and 8 bases at J, with 9 bases between. The CDR3 runs to 11 residues. Written as DNA, the CDR3 is TGTGCCAGCAGCCGCGTCGAAGGCTACACCTTC. This gives the protein CASSRVEGYTF.

This clone was seen ten or more times. The chain has TRBV19 and TRBJ2-5, with 10 bases that match TRBD2. This CDR3 has 17 amino acids. J gave up 1 base and V 1 base, and 6 bases lay outside the gene matches. Germline CDR1 and CDR2: LNHDA and SQIVND (reference sequence). In DNA, the CDR3 is TGTGCCAGTAGTATAGGGCTAGCGGGGGTTACCCAAGAGACCCAGTACTTC. This codes for CASSIGLAGVTQETQYF.

About this clone itself: Compared with germline, one end of the junction differs, possibly owing to a read error. The chain links TRBV27 to TRBJ2-3; perhaps TRBD1 as D (5 bases). The CDR3 runs to 12 residues. Germline V gene data show CDR1 as MNHEY and CDR2 as SMNVEV (reference sequence). CDR3 in amino acids: CASSLLGWGELF. CDR3 DNA: TGTGCCAGCAGCCTCCTCGGCTGGGGCGAACTCTTT.

The chain employs TRBV7-9 and TRBJ2-7, with 10 bases lining up with TRBD2. Germline lookup yields CDR1 SEHNR and CDR2 FQNEAQ (reference sequence). Trimming removed 5 bases from V and 2 bases from J; junction bases left unmatched: 9. The CDR3 is 16 amino acids. The CDR3 sequence is CASSPGLAEPAYEQYF. As DNA, the CDR3 is TGTGCCAGCAGCCCCGGACTAGCGGAGCCGGCCTACGAGCAGTACTTC.

J is TRBJ2-7 and V is TRBV5-1; D gene uncertain. CDR3 length: 15 amino acids. Germline CDR1 SGHRS, CDR2 YFSETQ. The V end was cut by 5 bases, the J end by 0 bases, with 15 bases between. CDR3 DNA: TGCGCCAGCAGACAGCCGAACCTTCTCTCCTACGAGCAGTACTTC. Translation: CASRQPNLLSYEQYF.

The chain combines TRBV27 with TRBJ2-4, with D tentatively TRBD2 (6 bases). This CDR3 comprises 16 residues. Trimming removed 5 bases at V and 0 bases at J, with 14 bases between. The germline V gene has CDR1 MNHEY and CDR2 SMNVEV (reference sequence). The chain's CDR3 is CASSPPRELAKNIQYF. In DNA form, the CDR3 reads TGTGCCAGCAGTCCCCCCCGGGAGCTAGCCAAAAACATTCAGTACTTC.

The chain has TRBV5-4 and TRBJ2-5; 8 bases are shared with TRBD1. Germline V lookup: CDR1 SGHNT, CDR2 YYREEE (reference sequence). This CDR3 is 14 amino acids long. V shed 6 bases, J shed 2 bases, and the junction held 6 bases outside the gene matches. The chain's CDR3 is CASKRGQEQETQYF. CDR3 sequence (DNA): TGTGCCAGCAAGAGGGGACAGGAGCAAGAGACCCAGTACTTC. The whole variable domain, remainder taken from reference TRBV5-4 and TRBJ2-5, is ETGVTQSPTHLIKTRGQQVTLRCSSQSGHNTVSWYQQALGQGPQFIFQYYREEENGRGNFPPRFSGLQFPNYSSELNVNALELDDSALYLCASKRGQEQETQYFGPGTRLLVL.

A few counts support this clone. The chain couples TRBV12-5 to TRBJ1-3; 7 bases fit TRBD1. The CDR3 is 17 residues long. Germline loops: CDR1 LGHNT, CDR2 FRNRAP. Trimming removed 2 bases from V and 0 bases from J; junction bases left unmatched: 7. This chain's CDR3 is CASGLSPDRRSGNTIYF. Written as DNA, the CDR3 is TGTGCTAGTGGTTTGAGTCCGGACAGGCGCTCTGGAAACACCATATATTTT.

The table lists this clone with a few counts. V and J are TRBV21-1 and TRBJ2-7; whether TRBD2, the table's D call, matches the DNA was not checked. TRBV21-1 is shown as a pseudogene. The CDR3 covers 16 residues. The CDR3 region is CASIPGGPKSSYEQYF. Written as DNA, the CDR3 is TGTGCCAGCATCCCCGGCGGGCCTAAAAGCTCCTACGAGCAGTACTTC.

The V and J genes are TRBV6-5 and TRBJ2-7; D is possibly TRBD1 (5 bases). Germline V gene sequence: CDR1 MNHEY, CDR2 SVGAGI. The CDR3 spans 13 residues. V shed 5 bases and J shed 3 bases, with 11 bases lying between them. The CDR3 loop reads CASSKTDLYEQYF. DNA for the CDR3: TGTGCCAGCAGTAAGACAGACCTCTACGAGCAGTACTTC.

The chain recombines TRBV30 with TRBJ1-1; D remains unclear. The CDR3 sequence is 13 residues long. Germline assignment: CDR1 GTSNPN and CDR2 SVGIG (reference sequence). Trimming removed 3 bases at V and 4 bases at J, with 12 bases between. The CDR3 nucleotides are TGTGCCTGGAGCGTCCACAGACCCACTGAAGCTTTCTTT. It translates to CAWSVHRPTEAFF.